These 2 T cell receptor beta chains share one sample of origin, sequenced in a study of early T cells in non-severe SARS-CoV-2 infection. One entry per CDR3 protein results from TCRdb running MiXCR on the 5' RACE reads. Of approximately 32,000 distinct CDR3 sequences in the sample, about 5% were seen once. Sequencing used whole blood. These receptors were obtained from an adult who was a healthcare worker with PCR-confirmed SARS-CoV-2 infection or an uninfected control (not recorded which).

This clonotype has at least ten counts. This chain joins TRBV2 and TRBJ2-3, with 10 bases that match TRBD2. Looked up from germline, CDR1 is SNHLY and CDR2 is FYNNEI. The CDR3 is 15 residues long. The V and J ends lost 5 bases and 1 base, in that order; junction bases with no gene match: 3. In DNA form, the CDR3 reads TGTGCCAGCAGTCCTACTAGCGGGGGCACAGATACGCAGTATTTT. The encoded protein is CASSPTSGGTDTQYF.

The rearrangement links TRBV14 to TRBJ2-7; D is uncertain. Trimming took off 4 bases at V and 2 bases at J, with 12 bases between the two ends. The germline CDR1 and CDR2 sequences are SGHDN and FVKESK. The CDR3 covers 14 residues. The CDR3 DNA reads TGTGCCAGCAGCCTCCCGGGCCAGACCTACGAGCAGTACTTC. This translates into CASSLPGQTYEQYF.